This T cell receptor beta chain was identified in a study of T cells in Graves' hyperthyroidism and ophthalmopathy. The study's findings and limits: Onset of ophthalmopathy came a median roughly 6.4 months after the model predicted it.

CDR1 and CDR2 (germline): SGHAT, FQNNGV. The V and J ends lost 5 bases and 6 bases respectively, with 19 bases between them. CDR3 length equals 15 residues. The study defined stable Graves' hyperthyroidism as no ophthalmopathy progression within 18 months. Clinical symptoms, serum thyroxine and TRAb, thyroid ultrasound and orbital computed tomography were used for the diagnoses. As for this clonotype: Its antigen is not known.

RNA transcripts were the template for amplifying TCR beta CDR3 regions. The HTBI primer set drove a first-round RT-PCR of the TCR CDR3. TCRdb reprocessed the multiplex PCR reads via MiXCR and lists one record per CDR3 protein. The sample includes roughly 380,000 distinct CDR3 sequences, more than 11% of them seen just once. This chain connects TRBV11-2 to TRBJ2-5, with D maybe TRBD2 (5 bases). Sequencing used blood. This clonotype was sampled from a woman aged 55-75 years with Graves' hyperthyroidism. The CDR3 is CASSPPRLAMKTQYF. CDR3 nucleotide sequence: TGTGCCAGCAGCCCGCCGAGGCTAGCCATGAAGACCCAGTACTTC.